This T cell receptor beta chain was recorded in a study of T cell responses to AZD1222 COVID-19 vaccine. As for the study in general: Pooling of second doses given at about 4 or about 12 weeks was done.

Worth noting for this clone: Its antigen is unidentified.

Using immunoSEQ multiplex PCR, the repertoire was profiled, and TCRdb retains in-frame clones only, with some absent. The table includes about 120,000 clones, about 89% detected once. Whole-study findings and limits: Dominant CD4 TCR responses targeted spike regions 160-218 and 743-854.

The sequenced sample was peripheral blood, obtained on day 0 of AZD1222 vaccination. The clonotype comes from an adult in good health.

The CDR3 reads CASSLSPNPGQETQYF. CDR3 coding DNA: TGTGCCAGCAGCTTATCCCCAAACCCGGGGCAAGAGACCCAGTACTTC. The rearrangement uses TRBV7-2 and TRBJ2-5; D possibly corresponds to TRBD2 (5 bases). CDR3 length: 16 residues. Trimming took off 2 bases at V and 2 bases at J, with 15 bases between the two ends. Germline assignment: CDR1 SGHTA and CDR2 FQGNSA.